Below are 18 T cell receptor beta chains sequenced from a single sample in a study of blood T cell repertoires in COVID-19. Here immunoSEQ multiplex PCR was the method, and the copy in TCRdb shows in-frame clones only, minus some. Of roughly 120,000 clones in the sample, approximately 80% were seen once. Sequencing used peripheral blood. The source is a woman aged 55-70 years with acute or convalescent COVID-19.

This CDR3 reads CASSPGQGGFGQYF. The DNA of the CDR3 is TGTGCCAGCAGCCCGGGACAGGGAGGGTTTGGGCAGTACTTC. The V call is TRBV7-6, the J call TRBJ2-7; 9 bases line up with TRBD1. CDR1 is SGHVS and CDR2 is FNYEAQ in the germline V gene. V lost 5 bases to trimming and J lost 9 bases; unmatched junction nucleotides: 11. There are 14 residues in the CDR3. Looking up the rest from reference TRBV7-6 and TRBJ2-7 gives the full variable domain: GAGVSQSPRYKVTKRGQDVALRCDPISGHVSLYWYRQALGQGPEFLTYFNYEAQQDKSGLPNDRFSAERPEGSISTLTIQRTEQRDSAMYRCASSPGQGGFGQYFGPGTRLTVT.

This chain joins TRBV6-5 and TRBJ1-2; 8 bases agree with TRBD1. Germline assignment: CDR1 MNHEY and CDR2 SVGAGI. V shed 2 bases and J 8 bases; nucleotides not matched to a gene: 7. The CDR3 has 14 residues. The CDR3 spells CASSYRGQGQGYTF. Here the CDR3 DNA reads TGTGCCAGCAGTTACAGAGGACAGGGACAAGGCTACACCTTC.

The chain links TRBV18 to TRBJ1-6, with TRBD1 identical over 8 bases. The junction had 2 bases not matched to a gene; V was cut back by 5 bases and J by 8 bases. Germline CDR1 KGHSH, CDR2 LQKENI. The CDR3 is 13 amino acids. The CDR3 nucleotides are TGTGCCAGCTCATCGGGACAGGATTCACCCCTCCACTTT. Amino acids: CASSSGQDSPLHF.

The chain uses TRBV28 and TRBJ2-3; 7 nucleotides agree with TRBD1. Germline lookup yields CDR1 MDHEN and CDR2 SYDVKM. J lost 3 bases, V lost 6 bases, and 6 bases had no gene match. The CDR3 is 14 residues long. The CDR3 here is CASSQDRNTDTQYF. CDR3 sequence (DNA): TGTGCCAGCAGCCAGGACAGGAATACAGATACGCAGTATTTT.

This chain joins TRBV19 and TRBJ1-2, with 7 bases fitting TRBD1. Per the germline V gene, CDR1 is LNHDA and CDR2 is SQIVND (reference sequence). The CDR3 runs 13 residues. V lost 7 bases to trimming and J lost 2 bases; unmatched junction nucleotides: 4. The CDR3 protein is CASTDRANYGYTF. In DNA form, the CDR3 reads TGTGCCAGTACCGACAGGGCCAACTATGGCTACACCTTC.

This clone was detected a few times. The genes are TRBV5-8 and TRBJ2-7; a possible D gene is TRBD2 (5 bases). This CDR3 is built from 13 residues. The germline V and J ends were trimmed by 0 bases and 10 bases, with 14 bases remaining between them. Germline assignment: CDR1 SGHTS and CDR2 YDEGEE. The CDR3 region is CASSLVRRAEQYV. DNA for the CDR3: TGTGCCAGCAGCTTGGTACGGCGGGCTGAACAGTACGTC.

The rearrangement links TRBV30 to TRBJ1-6; no firm D call. This CDR3 region has 14 residues. Germline V gene data show CDR1 as GTSNPN and CDR2 as SVGIG (reference sequence). V gave up 5 bases and J gave up 7 bases, with 15 bases separating them. The CDR3 DNA reads TGTGCCTGGGGCGCGGGAGGGAGGAATTCACCCCTCCACTTT. It encodes CAWGAGGRNSPLHF.

The chain couples TRBV5-1 to TRBJ1-1; D uncertain. This CDR3 is 15 amino acids long. V dropped 0 bases and J dropped 0 bases, with 9 bases sitting between them. Germline loops: CDR1 SGHRS, CDR2 YFSETQ. In nucleotides, the CDR3 is TGCGCCAGCAGCTTGGACATTTCGATGAACACTGAAGCTTTCTTT. This translates into CASSLDISMNTEAFF.

This clone is a singleton in its sample. The genes are TRBV10-3 and TRBJ2-7; a possible D gene is TRBD1 (5 bases). The length of the CDR3 is 14 residues. The V end lost 2 bases, the J end lost 2 bases, and 10 bases lay between the germline ends. Germline V gene data show CDR1 as ENHRY and CDR2 as SYGVKD. The CDR3 bases are TGTGCCATCAGTGAGGGGGCAACTCCCTACGAGCAGTACGTC. It specifies CAISEGATPYEQYV.

The V gene is TRBV6-4, the J gene TRBJ1-1; TRBD1 agrees at 7 bases. The CDR3 contains 12 residues. The germline gives CDR1 MRHNA, CDR2 SNTAGT. With V trimmed by 9 bases and J by 7 bases, 8 bases remained unmatched. CDR3 residues: CASKLQGNEAFF. The DNA for the CDR3 is TGTGCCAGTAAATTACAGGGGAATGAAGCTTTCTTT.

The CDR3 loop reads CASSLAGSSYNEQFF. The DNA of the CDR3 is TGTGCCAGCAGCTTAGCGGGGAGCTCCTACAATGAGCAGTTCTTC. The chain recombines TRBV7-3 with TRBJ2-1; tentative D call: TRBD2 (6 bases). The CDR3 is made up of 15 amino acids. Trimming stripped 2 bases from V and 0 bases from J, with 8 bases between. Germline V CDR1 and CDR2: SGHTA, FQGTGA.

This clone was seen just once. This chain connects TRBV19 to TRBJ2-5, with a weak D call TRBD2 (5 bases). Deletions cut 6 bases from V and 5 bases from J, with 10 bases between. This CDR3 spans 12 amino acids. Germline V lookup: CDR1 LNHDA, CDR2 SQIVND (reference sequence). CDR3 DNA: TGTGCCAGTAGCGCTACGGGGGAGACCCAGTACTTC. It specifies CASSATGETQYF. The variable domain in full, with the rest retrieved from reference TRBV19 and TRBJ2-5, is DGGITQSPKYLFRKEGQNVTLSCEQNLNHDAMYWYRQDPGQGLRLIYYSQIVNDFQKGDIAEGYSVSREKKESFPLTVTSAQKNPTAFYLCASSATGETQYFGPGTRLLVL.

The genes are TRBV11-2 and TRBJ1-2; 8 positions agree with TRBD1. V dropped 4 bases and J dropped 4; count of bases not matched to a gene: 17. Germline assignment: CDR1 SGHAT and CDR2 FQNNGV. CDR3 length equals 18 residues. CDR3 coding DNA: TGTGCCAGCAGCTCCAGGGGGCGTTTCCGACGCGACAGCTATGGCTACACCTTC. Protein product: CASSSRGRFRRDSYGYTF.

The chain couples TRBV21-1 to TRBJ2-1; the DNA was not compared with TRBD2, the D call given in the table. TRBV21-1 is a pseudogene segment. This CDR3 has 16 amino acids. In DNA, the CDR3 is TGTGCCAGCAGCAAAGCCACTAGCGGGGGGGACAATGAGCAGTTCTTC. It is translated as CASSKATSGGDNEQFF.

There are a few counts of this clone. This chain uses TRBV6-2 or TRBV6-3 with TRBJ2-6, with D perhaps matching TRBD1 (5 bases). The germline gives CDR1 MNHEY, CDR2 SVGEGT. This CDR3 comprises 16 residues. The ends were cut back, 6 bases at V and 2 bases at J, with 14 bases in the middle. CDR3 in DNA: TGTGCCAGCAGCCCTAAGGGGCGGACTGGGGCCAACGTCCTGACTTTC. It codes for CASSPKGRTGANVLTF.

V and J are TRBV9 and TRBJ1-1; tentative D call: TRBD1 (5 bases). Looked up from germline, CDR1 is SGDLS and CDR2 is YYNGEE. The V end lost 4 bases, the J end lost 3 bases, and 19 bases lay between the germline ends. CDR3 size: 16 residues. The CDR3 sequence is CASSTRGRGGDTEAFF. The CDR3 DNA reads as TGTGCCAGCAGCACCCGCGGGAGGGGCGGGGACACTGAAGCTTTCTTT.

This sequence joins TRBV28 and TRBJ2-7; possible D gene TRBD2, 6 bases. The CDR3 is made up of 12 amino acids. The ends were cut back, 2 bases at V and 5 bases at J, with 7 bases in the middle. From germline, CDR1 is MDHEN and CDR2 SYDVKM. As DNA, the CDR3 is TGTGCCAGCAGTTTAACGGGGGACGAGCAGTACTTC. It yields the protein CASSLTGDEQYF.

This rearrangement joins TRBV9 to TRBJ2-3, with TRBD2 as a possible D gene (6 bases). The CDR3 runs 14 residues. Germline CDR1 is SGDLS and CDR2 is YYNGEE. Trimming cost V 7 bases and J 0 bases, with 12 bases left between them. In DNA form, the CDR3 reads TGTGCCAGCTCCTCGGGACTCAGCACAGATACGCAGTATTTT. Translating gives CASSSGLSTDTQYF.